One and the same sample provided the 7 T cell receptor beta chains below, sequenced in a study of T cell responses to AZD1222 COVID-19 vaccine. Profiled with immunoSEQ multiplex PCR; TCRdb holds only in-frame clones, not every one. The table lists fewer than 150,000 clones, about nine tenths of them singletons. This specimen was peripheral blood, taken on day 0 of AZD1222 vaccination. Receptors were obtained from an adult in good health.

This sequence joins TRBV27 and TRBJ1-6; no firm D call. This CDR3 is 18 amino acids long. Trimming took off 7 bases at V and 0 bases at J, with 19 bases between the two ends. Germline lookup yields CDR1 MNHEY and CDR2 SMNVEV (reference sequence). The chain's CDR3 is CASTLSGPLLSYNSPLHF. The CDR3 nucleotides are TGTGCCAGCACCCTATCCGGGCCCCTGCTCTCCTATAATTCACCCCTCCACTTT.

The chain links TRBV12-3 or TRBV12-4 to TRBJ2-1; 7 bases are a match to TRBD2. The CDR3 is 13 amino acids. Trimming removed 5 bases from V and 8 bases from J; junction bases left unmatched: 6. The CDR3 reads CASSRTSGHEQFF. In DNA form, the CDR3 reads TGTGCCAGCAGTAGGACTAGTGGGCATGAGCAGTTCTTC.

This chain joins TRBV5-1 and TRBJ2-5; TRBD2 aligns across 10 bases. This CDR3 comprises 14 residues. Germline V CDR1 and CDR2: SGHRS, YFSETQ. Trimming took 5 bases from V and 4 from J; bases not matched to a gene: 5. CDR3 nucleotide sequence: TGCGCCAGCAGTCTTCAGCGGGGGGGAGAGACCCAGTACTTC. This translates into CASSLQRGGETQYF.

The chain is built from TRBV6-2 or TRBV6-3 and TRBJ1-1; D call uncertain. CDR1 MNHEY and CDR2 SVGEGT come from the germline V gene. The V gene lost 2 bases and the J gene lost 3 bases, with 13 bases spanning the gap. CDR3 length: 15 amino acids. The CDR3 sequence is CASSYPRYPDTEAFF. For the CDR3, the DNA is TGTGCCAGCAGTTACCCGCGTTATCCCGACACTGAAGCTTTCTTT.

CDR3 amino acids: CASSDGLAGGLSYNEQFF. CDR3 bases: TGTGCCAGCAGTGACGGACTAGCGGGGGGATTATCATACAATGAGCAGTTCTTC. The chain links TRBV2 to TRBJ2-1; 14 bases agree with TRBD2. The CDR3 covers 18 residues. After removal of 3 bases from V and 4 bases from J, the junction contained 8 bases not matched to a gene. Per the germline V gene, CDR1 is SNHLY and CDR2 is FYNNEI.

The rearrangement joins TRBV6-2 or TRBV6-3 to TRBJ1-5, with D hard to call. Trimming removed 2 bases from V and 11 bases from J, with 10 bases in between. This CDR3 contains 12 residues. Looked up from germline, CDR1 is MNHEY and CDR2 is SVGEGT. In DNA form, the CDR3 reads TGTGCCAGCAGTTACGCTGGGAGGTCCCAGCATTTT. This translates into CASSYAGRSQHF.

The rearrangement uses TRBV27 and TRBJ2-7; 7 bases agree with TRBD1. The germline gives CDR1 MNHEY, CDR2 SMNVEV (reference sequence). The CDR3 covers 13 residues. The V segment lost 4 bases and the J segment 1 base; nucleotides outside the gene matches: 1. This CDR3 is CASSWGQSYEQYF. CDR3 bases: TGTGCCAGCAGTTGGGGACAGTCCTACGAGCAGTACTTC.